The 27 T cell receptor beta chains presented below share a single source sample, sequenced in a study of blood T cell repertoires in COVID-19. The table came from immunoSEQ multiplex PCR; TCRdb's copy has only in-frame clones and leaves some out. Of about 200,000 clones listed, about 79% are singletons. The sample comprised peripheral blood. These receptors all stem from a human donor in a cohort sampled during active COVID-19.

This rearrangement joins TRBV11-2 to TRBJ2-2; D perhaps matches TRBD2 (5 bases). Germline V gene data show CDR1 as SGHAT and CDR2 as FQNNGV. The germline V and J ends were trimmed by 7 bases and 6 bases, with 18 bases remaining between them. The CDR3 covers 15 residues. The CDR3 bases are TGTGCCAGCATCGAGATCCCCGGGGAGCCCGGGGAGCTGTTTTTT. Protein product: CASIEIPGEPGELFF.

The V and J genes are TRBV12-5 and TRBJ2-1; 14 bases align to TRBD2. CDR1 is LGHNT and CDR2 is FRNRAP in the germline V gene. The CDR3 sequence is 19 residues long. The ends lost 1 base at V and 1 base at J; junction bases unmatched: 6. The CDR3 spells CASGLGRGTSGSSYNEQFF. In DNA, the CDR3 is TGTGCTAGTGGTTTGGGCAGGGGGACTAGCGGGAGTTCCTACAATGAGCAGTTCTTC.

Remarks on this clone: One end of the junction does not line up with germline, which may come from a read error. The V call is TRBV7-7, the J call TRBJ2-3; TRBD1 matches 9 bases. The CDR3 consists of 15 residues. Germline-derived CDR1 and CDR2 are SSHAT and FNYEAQ (reference sequence). The CDR3 bases are TGTGCTAGCAGCCTGGGGACAGGGCGGACAGATACGCAGTATTTT. Translation: CASSLGTGRTDTQYF. The full variable domain, in which reference TRBV7-7 and TRBJ2-3 provide the parts outside the CDR3, is GAGVSQSPRYKVTKRGQDVTLRCDPISSHATLYWYQQALGQGPEFLTYFNYEAQPDKSGLPSDRFSAERPEGSISTLTIQRTEQRDSAMYRCASSLGTGRTDTQYFGPGTRLTVL.

The rearrangement uses TRBV15 and TRBJ1-2; D is uncertain. The CDR3 consists of 18 residues. The V end was cut by 1 base, the J end by 5 bases, with 23 bases between. CDR1 and CDR2 (germline): LNHNV, YYDKDF (reference sequence). The CDR3 nucleotides read TGTGCCACCAGCAGAGCAAAGATTGGCCTTGTGGTTTGGTATGGCTACACCTTC. Residues: CATSRAKIGLVVWYGYTF.

The gene calls are TRBV15 and TRBJ2-7; 9 nucleotides align to TRBD1. J lost 3 bases, V lost 1 base, and 4 bases had no gene match. The CDR3 consists of 15 residues. Germline V lookup: CDR1 LNHNV, CDR2 YYDKDF (reference sequence). CDR3 coding DNA: TGTGCCACCAGCAGAGGACAGGGGGGCTTCTACGAGCAGTACTTC. Amino acid sequence: CATSRGQGGFYEQYF.

This clone was seen only once. The rearrangement uses TRBV2 and TRBJ1-4, with TRBD1 as a possible D gene (5 bases). This CDR3 spans 14 amino acids. Trimming removed 8 bases at V and 4 bases at J, with 14 bases between. Germline V gene data show CDR1 as SNHLY and CDR2 as FYNNEI. CDR3 protein: CASGGGPINEKLFF. The CDR3 nucleotides are TGTGCCAGCGGGGGGGGACCGATTAATGAAAAACTGTTTTTT. The whole variable domain, filled in from reference TRBV2 and TRBJ1-4, reads EPEVTQTPSHQVTQMGQEVILRCVPISNHLYFYWYRQILGQKVEFLVSFYNNEISEKSEIFDDQFSVERPDGSNFTLKIRSTKLEDSAMYFCASGGGPINEKLFFGSGTQLSVL.

This chain uses TRBV28 with TRBJ2-7; TRBD1 matches 9 bases. The V segment lost 4 bases and the J segment 7 bases; nucleotides outside the gene matches: 11. The CDR3 covers 15 residues. Germline lookup yields CDR1 MDHEN and CDR2 SYDVKM. The CDR3 reads CASSSPGTGLGEQYF. CDR3 DNA sequence: TGTGCCAGCAGTTCCCCCGGGACAGGGCTCGGGGAGCAGTACTTC.

The chain recombines TRBV18 with TRBJ1-2; 8 positions agree with TRBD1. V lost 4 bases and J lost 4; bases outside the gene matches: 11. In germline, CDR1 is KGHSH, CDR2 LQKENI. This CDR3 region has 16 residues. CDR3 bases: TGTGCCAGCTCACTGGACAGGGCGCTTTTTACCTATGGCTACACCTTC. It is translated as CASSLDRALFTYGYTF.

This clone showed up just a few times. V is TRBV29-1 and J is TRBJ1-1, with D unresolved. V was pared by 7 bases and J by 0 bases, with 12 bases between. CDR3 length: 13 amino acids. The V gene's germline CDR1 is SQVTM and CDR2 ANQGSEA. CDR3 sequence reads: CSGPSRLNTEAFF. CDR3 DNA: TGCAGCGGCCCGAGCAGGCTGAACACTGAAGCTTTCTTT.

V and J are TRBV4-1 and TRBJ2-1, with D tentatively TRBD1 (11 bases). The CDR3 length is 19 residues. Germline V gene lookup returns CDR1 MGHRA and CDR2 YSYEKL. V dropped 2 bases and J dropped 7 bases, with 27 bases sitting between them. CDR3 protein: CASSQPGQGVLAGGNEQFF. Here the CDR3 DNA reads TGCGCCAGCAGCCAACCGGGACAGGGGGTCTTAGCGGGAGGTAATGAGCAGTTCTTC.

Written as DNA, the CDR3 is TGTGCCACCAGACGGGGAATCAATGAGCAGTTCTTC. Translated: CATRRGINEQFF. This chain connects TRBV24-1 to TRBJ2-1, with D perhaps matching TRBD2 (5 bases). The V gene lost 7 bases and the J gene lost 6 bases, with 9 bases spanning the gap. The CDR3 is 12 amino acids. Looked up from germline, CDR1 is KGHDR and CDR2 is SFDVKD.

V usage is TRBV5-1 and J usage is TRBJ1-6, with 10 bases matching TRBD1. Per the germline V gene, CDR1 is SGHRS and CDR2 is YFSETQ. The CDR3 spans 16 residues. Trimming at V came to 1 base and at J to 9 bases, leaving 7 bases not matched to a gene. In DNA form, the CDR3 reads TGCGCCAGCAGCTTGTCGGGACAGGGGATGGGTTCACCCCTCCACTTT. It encodes CASSLSGQGMGSPLHF. Variable domain in full (rest from reference TRBV5-1 and TRBJ1-6): KAGVTQTPRYLIKTRGQQVTLSCSPISGHRSVSWYQQTPGQGLQFLFEYFSETQRNKGNFPGRFSGRQFSNSRSEMNVSTLELGDSALYLCASSLSGQGMGSPLHFGNGTRLTVT.

The V and J genes are TRBV7-2 and TRBJ2-7, with a weak D call TRBD2 (6 bases). This CDR3 region has 15 residues. Trimming removed 1 base from V and 3 bases from J, with 13 bases in between. Germline values: CDR1 SGHTA, CDR2 FQGNSA. The CDR3 DNA reads as TGTGCCAGCAGCTTAGTACTCGGGAGCCTCTACGAGCAGTACTTC. The encoded protein is CASSLVLGSLYEQYF.

The chain couples TRBV6-2 or TRBV6-3 to TRBJ2-1; 8 nucleotides agree with TRBD2. The CDR3 is 16 amino acids. In germline, CDR1 is MNHEY, CDR2 SVGEGT. V trimming: 6 bases; J trimming: 2 bases; junction bases outside the gene matches: 9. The CDR3 nucleotides read TGTGCCAGCAGCCTCGGACTAGCTGGGGCCTACAATGAGCAGTTCTTC. As protein: CASSLGLAGAYNEQFF.

The chain has TRBV4-2 and TRBJ2-4, with TRBD2 matching 9 bases. The V and J ends lost 0 bases and 0 bases, in that order; junction bases with no gene match: 0. Germline V gives CDR1 LGHNA, CDR2 YNFKEQ. The CDR3 has 16 amino acids. This CDR3 reads CASSQELAGAKNIQYF. CDR3 nucleotides: TGTGCCAGCAGCCAAGAACTAGCGGGAGCCAAAAACATTCAGTACTTC.

The CDR3 DNA is TGTGCCAGCTCACCAGCCGCCCTAGGCGGATACGAGCAGTACTTC. Amino acids: CASSPAALGGYEQYF. The chain couples TRBV18 to TRBJ2-7, with D uncertain. V was clipped by 2 bases and J by 4 bases, with 15 bases between them. The CDR3 totals 15 residues. CDR1 is KGHSH, CDR2 LQKENI, per germline. Variable domain in full (rest from reference TRBV18 and TRBJ2-7): NAGVMQNPRHLVRRRGQEARLRCSPMKGHSHVYWYRQLPEEGLKFMVYLQKENIIDESGMPKERFSAEFPKEGPSILRIQQVVRGDSAAYFCASSPAALGGYEQYFGPGTRLTVT.

The chain carries TRBV28 and TRBJ2-7, with D hard to call. The CDR3 length is 13 residues. Trimming took off 6 bases at V and 2 bases at J, with 11 bases between the two ends. Germline V gives CDR1 MDHEN, CDR2 SYDVKM. Written as DNA, the CDR3 is TGTGCCAGCAGCCGTAGTGGTCCCTACGAGCAGTACTTC. Translation: CASSRSGPYEQYF. The whole variable domain, remainder taken from reference TRBV28 and TRBJ2-7, is DVKVTQSSRYLVKRTGEKVFLECVQDMDHENMFWYRQDPGLGLRLIYFSYDVKMKEKGDIPEGYSVSREKKERFSLILESASTNQTSMYLCASSRSGPYEQYFGPGTRLTVT.

The DNA for the CDR3 is TGTGCAACCGGTCTTGGGAGTATAGACGAGCAGTACTTC. Amino acid sequence: CATGLGSIDEQYF. V and J are TRBV12-3 or TRBV12-4 and TRBJ2-7; D perhaps matches TRBD2 (5 bases). The CDR3 totals 13 residues.

The CDR3 is CASSAPGLALDEQFF. CDR3 nucleotides: TGTGCCAGCAGTGCACCGGGACTAGCGCTCGATGAGCAGTTCTTC. The chain recombines TRBV27 with TRBJ2-1, with 10 bases matching TRBD2. The CDR3 is 15 amino acids. From germline, CDR1 is MNHEY and CDR2 SMNVEV (reference sequence). J lost 8 bases, V lost 5 bases, and 9 bases had no gene match.

V gene TRBV3-1 (or the pseudogene TRBV3-2) combines with J gene TRBJ1-2; 11 bases are a match to TRBD1. The CDR3 covers 16 residues. The J segment lost 8 bases and the V segment lost 0 bases, leaving 8 bases of the junction unmatched. Germline lookup yields CDR1 LGHDT and CDR2 YNNKEL (reference sequence). CDR3 nucleotides: TGTGCCAGCAGCCAAGATTTTCGGGACAGGGGGGCCGGCTACACCTTC. As protein: CASSQDFRDRGAGYTF.

The chain carries TRBV2 and TRBJ1-1; 8 bases are a match to TRBD1. The CDR3 is made up of 14 amino acids. The trim removed 6 bases at V and 8 bases at J, leaving 11 bases unmatched. The germline V gene encodes CDR1 SNHLY and CDR2 FYNNEI. The CDR3 is CASRMDRAGVEAFF. CDR3 bases: TGTGCCAGCAGGATGGACAGGGCCGGGGTAGAAGCTTTCTTT.

The CDR3 reads CASASRGGRWADTQYF. Here the CDR3 DNA reads TGTGCCAGCGCCTCAAGAGGCGGGAGATGGGCAGATACGCAGTATTTT. The rearrangement links TRBV4-2 to TRBJ2-3; 7 bases align to TRBD2. The CDR3 runs 16 residues. Germline CDR1 LGHNA, CDR2 YNFKEQ. With 8 bases clipped from V and 4 bases from J, the junction kept 15 bases outside the gene matches.

The V gene is TRBV28, the J gene TRBJ2-1, with 8 bases lining up with TRBD1. Looked up from germline, CDR1 is MDHEN and CDR2 is SYDVKM. The CDR3 is made up of 14 amino acids. V shed 6 bases, J shed 3 bases, and the junction held 4 bases outside the gene matches. CDR3 protein: CASRRTGIYNEQFF. The CDR3 region has the DNA TGTGCCAGCAGACGGACAGGGATCTACAATGAGCAGTTCTTC.

The rearrangement links TRBV7-2 to TRBJ2-1; the match to TRBD2 covers 11 bases. After removal of 3 bases from V and 5 bases from J, the junction contained 6 bases not matched to a gene. This CDR3 has 16 residues. The V gene's germline CDR1 is SGHTA and CDR2 FQGNSA. This chain's CDR3 is CASSFRGTSGHNEQFF. CDR3 sequence (DNA): TGTGCCAGCAGCTTTCGGGGGACTAGCGGCCACAATGAGCAGTTCTTC.

CDR3 DNA: TGTGCCAGCTCACCCGGGACATCGGCCTACGAGCAGTACTTC. The encoded protein is CASSPGTSAYEQYF. The genes are TRBV18 and TRBJ2-7; D is perhaps TRBD1 (6 bases). The germline V gene encodes CDR1 KGHSH and CDR2 LQKENI. The CDR3 covers 14 residues. Trimming removed 3 bases at V and 2 bases at J, with 11 bases between.

The chain joins TRBV15 to TRBJ2-7; 9 bases align to TRBD1. The CDR3 is 16 amino acids. The junction had 11 bases not matched to a gene; V was cut back by 4 bases and J by 4 bases. Looked up from germline, CDR1 is LNHNV and CDR2 is YYDKDF (reference sequence). The CDR3 here is CATSNIKGTGIYEQYF. CDR3 nucleotides: TGTGCCACCAGCAACATAAAAGGGACAGGGATTTACGAGCAGTACTTC.

The V call is TRBV7-6, the J call TRBJ2-7; 13 nucleotides line up with TRBD2. The length of the CDR3 is 16 residues. V lost 3 bases, J lost 2 bases, and 4 bases stayed unmatched. Germline V gene sequence: CDR1 SGHVS, CDR2 FNYEAQ. The CDR3, as DNA: TGTGCCAGCAGCTTCGGACTAGCGGGAGAGACCTACGAGCAGTACTTC. Residues: CASSFGLAGETYEQYF.